One sample yielded the 26 T cell receptor beta chains listed below, sequenced in a study of vaccination effects on CD4 cells after COVID-19. These receptors lack a known antigen. The protocol was immunoSEQ multiplex PCR, while the TCRdb copy is restricted to in-frame clones and leaves out a portion. Of tens of thousands of clones in the sample, 70% to 80% are singletons; the top ten hold about 2.5%. Once cultured for 10 to 11 days, the cells underwent separation to obtain CD4+ T cells. Each participant received a vaccine that was either BNT162b2 or mRNA-1273, given as two doses. The sample in question was CD4+ T cells from PBMCs cultured without peptide, obtained after COVID-19 vaccination. All receptors come from a human donor who received a COVID-19 vaccine.

CDR3 sequence (DNA): TGTGCCACCAGCATCCACAGGGGAAACACCATATATTTT. Amino acids: CATSIHRGNTIYF. This chain uses TRBV15 with TRBJ1-3; a weak D match, TRBD1 (5 bases). This CDR3 region has 13 residues. Trimming took 4 bases from V and 4 from J, leaving 8 bases between them. Germline-derived CDR1 and CDR2 are LNHNV and YYDKDF (reference sequence).

The rearrangement joins TRBV28 to TRBJ2-7; D is possibly TRBD1 or TRBD2 (5 bases each). This CDR3 comprises 12 residues. V gave up 4 bases and J gave up 3 bases, with 7 bases separating them. Germline CDR1 MDHEN, CDR2 SYDVKM. In nucleotides, the CDR3 is TGTGCCAGCAGTTGGGGGAACTACGAGCAGTACGTC. As protein: CASSWGNYEQYV.

The chain joins TRBV11-2 to TRBJ2-1; 12 nucleotides match TRBD2. Germline CDR1 reads SGHAT; CDR2 reads FQNNGV. CDR3 size: 17 residues. Losses at the gene ends were 6 bases for V and 10 bases for J; bases not matched to a gene: 16. CDR3 in DNA: TGTGCCAGCAGGCGCCCGGGACTAGCGGGTTTGCAGGGGGAGCAGTTCTTC. Translation: CASRRPGLAGLQGEQFF. Variable domain in full (rest from reference TRBV11-2 and TRBJ2-1): EAGVAQSPRYKIIEKRQSVAFWCNPISGHATLYWYQQILGQGPKLLIQFQNNGVVDDSQLPKDRFSAERLKGVDSTLKIQPAKLEDSAVYLCASRRPGLAGLQGEQFFGPGTRLTVL.

The CDR3 nucleotides read TGTGCCACCAGTACAGCGGGGGGGTACCAAGAGACCCAGTACTTC. Its translation: CATSTAGGYQETQYF. This chain uses TRBV24-1 with TRBJ2-5; 10 positions match TRBD2. Unmatched junction bases numbered 3, after V lost 6 bases and J lost 0 bases. Germline assignment: CDR1 KGHDR and CDR2 SFDVKD. The CDR3 covers 15 residues.

This sequence joins TRBV27 and TRBJ2-7; 9 bases fit TRBD2. The CDR3 extends over 15 amino acids. V lost 5 bases and J lost 0; bases outside the gene matches: 5. CDR1 and CDR2 from the germline V gene are MNHEY and SMNVEV (reference sequence). CDR3 in amino acids: CASSPLSGGSYEQYV. CDR3 sequence (DNA): TGTGCCAGCAGTCCCCTTAGCGGGGGCTCCTACGAGCAGTACGTC.

The chain uses TRBV11-2 and TRBJ2-2; either TRBD1 or TRBD2 may supply D (6 bases each). V lost 5 bases and J lost 9, with 10 bases in between. CDR3 length equals 12 residues. The germline CDR1 and CDR2 sequences are SGHAT and FQNNGV. CDR3 sequence: CASSRGPRELFF. The CDR3 coding sequence is TGTGCCAGCAGCCGGGGGCCTCGGGAGCTGTTTTTT.

The J gene is TRBJ2-1, the V gene TRBV11-3; TRBD2 aligns across 11 bases. Germline loops: CDR1 SGHNT, CDR2 YENEEA. This CDR3 spans 15 amino acids. V dropped 2 bases and J dropped 7; count of bases not matched to a gene: 4. CDR3 DNA sequence: TGTGCCAGCAGCTTAACTAGCGGGGGCTGGAATGAGCAGTTCTTC. It yields the protein CASSLTSGGWNEQFF.

The J gene is TRBJ2-7, the V gene TRBV6-5, with TRBD1 matching over 7 bases. CDR3 length: 14 residues. CDR1 is MNHEY, CDR2 SVGAGI, per germline. Unmatched junction bases numbered 7, after V lost 5 bases and J lost 3 bases. This CDR3 reads CASSTDRASYEQYV. The DNA of the CDR3 is TGTGCCAGCAGTACCGACAGGGCAAGCTACGAGCAGTACGTC.

This clone occurred a few times. The chain couples TRBV11-2 to TRBJ2-2; D is undetermined. The germline gives CDR1 SGHAT, CDR2 FQNNGV. The CDR3 loop spans 14 amino acids. Trimming cost V 5 bases and J 5 bases, with 12 bases left between them. The CDR3 region is CASSGRRETGELFF. The CDR3 DNA reads as TGTGCCAGCAGCGGAAGAAGGGAAACCGGGGAGCTGTTTTTT.

V and J are TRBV7-2 and TRBJ2-2; D may match TRBD1 or TRBD2 (6 bases each). The CDR3 is 16 amino acids. Germline-derived CDR1 and CDR2 are SGHTA and FQGNSA. The V gene lost 2 bases and the J gene lost 0 bases, with 10 bases spanning the gap. CDR3 sequence (DNA): TGTGCCAGCAGCTTATACGGGGGCGCGAACACCGGGGAGCTGTTTTTT. Translated: CASSLYGGANTGELFF.

This clone has just a few counts. V is TRBV19 and J is TRBJ1-6; the match to TRBD1 covers 10 bases. The CDR3 consists of 17 residues. V was pared by 5 bases and J by 7 bases, with 11 bases of the junction left unmatched. Germline loops: CDR1 LNHDA, CDR2 SQIVND (reference sequence). CDR3 sequence reads: CASSPGTGEAVNSPLHF. In nucleotides, the CDR3 is TGTGCCAGTAGTCCCGGGACAGGGGAGGCGGTAAATTCACCCCTCCACTTT.

This clone was counted only a few times. The J gene is TRBJ2-4, the V gene TRBV30; 7 bases align to TRBD1. Germline CDR1 reads GTSNPN; CDR2 reads SVGIG (reference sequence). V gave up 0 bases and J gave up 10 bases; unmatched junction bases: 9. The CDR3 is made up of 14 amino acids. The CDR3 DNA reads as TGTGCCTGGAGTGTAAGAGGGACAGAGAGAATTCAGTACTTC. It yields the protein CAWSVRGTERIQYF.

The genes are TRBV2 and TRBJ2-3; 8 positions agree with TRBD1. V trimming: 3 bases; J trimming: 3 bases; junction bases outside the gene matches: 2. Germline CDR1 SNHLY, CDR2 FYNNEI. This CDR3 region has 14 residues. The CDR3, as DNA: TGTGCCAGCAGTGACCAGGGGGCGACAGATACGCAGTATTTT. This translates into CASSDQGATDTQYF. Together with reference TRBV2 and TRBJ2-3, the CDR3 gives the full variable domain: EPEVTQTPSHQVTQMGQEVILRCVPISNHLYFYWYRQILGQKVEFLVSFYNNEISEKSEIFDDQFSVERPDGSNFTLKIRSTKLEDSAMYFCASSDQGATDTQYFGPGTRLTVL.

The CDR3: CASSGRGADTQYF. CDR3 in DNA: TGTGCCAGCAGCGGGAGAGGTGCAGATACGCAGTATTTT. The gene calls are TRBV9 and TRBJ2-3; no clear D gene. Deletions cut 3 bases from V and 4 bases from J, with 9 bases between. Germline V lookup: CDR1 SGDLS, CDR2 YYNGEE. The CDR3 is 13 residues long.

The chain joins TRBV18 to TRBJ2-2; 9 nucleotides match TRBD1. Losses at the gene ends were 4 bases for V and 6 bases for J; bases not matched to a gene: 3. The CDR3 sequence is 14 residues long. Looked up from germline, CDR1 is KGHSH and CDR2 is LQKENI. CDR3 loop: CASSRDRVAGELFF. The CDR3 coding sequence is TGTGCCAGCTCACGGGACAGGGTGGCCGGGGAGCTGTTTTTT.

This clone has just one count. The chain is built from TRBV10-1 and TRBJ1-5, with a weak D call TRBD1 (6 bases). CDR3 length: 13 residues. Trimming took off 9 bases at V and 7 bases at J, with 16 bases between the two ends. Germline V gene data show CDR1 as WNHNN and CDR2 as SYGVQD (reference sequence). CDR3 loop: CARRTVHRQPQHF. The CDR3 coding sequence is TGCGCCAGGCGGACAGTTCATCGCCAGCCCCAGCATTTT.

The chain recombines TRBV7-2 with TRBJ1-2; no firm D call. This CDR3 contains 13 residues. Germline V lookup: CDR1 SGHTA, CDR2 FQGNSA. Trimming pared 2 bases from V and 1 base from J, leaving 5 bases between. This CDR3 reads CASSLTDNYGYTF. The DNA of the CDR3 is TGTGCCAGCAGCTTAACAGATAACTATGGCTACACCTTC. Full variable domain (rest looked up from reference TRBV7-2 and TRBJ1-2): GAGVSQSPSNKVTEKGKDVELRCDPISGHTALYWYRQSLGQGLEFLIYFQGNSAPDKSGLPSDRFSAERTGGSVSTLTIQRTQQEDSAVYLCASSLTDNYGYTFGSGTRLTVV.

This clone was counted a few times. The gene calls are TRBV5-1 and TRBJ1-3; possible D gene TRBD1, 6 bases. V was clipped by 3 bases and J by 2 bases, with 12 bases between them. The CDR3 is 15 residues long. From germline, CDR1 is SGHRS and CDR2 YFSETQ. CDR3 nucleotides: TGCGCCAGCAGCTCACGGGGGCATACTGGAAACACCATATATTTT. Its protein is CASSSRGHTGNTIYF.

V and J are TRBV20-1 and TRBJ2-7; D not certain. In germline, CDR1 is DFQATT, CDR2 SNEGSKA (reference sequence). Trimming shortened V by 3 bases and J by 3 bases, and 12 bases separated the two germline ends. The CDR3 has 13 residues. CDR3 nucleotide sequence: TGCAGTGCTAGTCCCGCAGAAATCTACGAGCAGTACGTC. Residues: CSASPAEIYEQYV.

V usage is TRBV19 and J usage is TRBJ2-6; a weak D match, TRBD1 (5 bases). The V end lost 6 bases, the J end lost 4 bases, and 16 bases lay between the germline ends. The V gene's germline CDR1 is LNHDA and CDR2 SQIVND (reference sequence). There are 16 residues in the CDR3. This chain's CDR3 is CASRPHPGSGANVLTF. The CDR3 DNA reads TGTGCCAGTAGACCCCACCCAGGGTCCGGGGCCAACGTCCTGACTTTC. Filled out from reference TRBV19 and TRBJ2-6, the complete variable domain reads DGGITQSPKYLFRKEGQNVTLSCEQNLNHDAMYWYRQDPGQGLRLIYYSQIVNDFQKGDIAEGYSVSREKKESFPLTVTSAQKNPTAFYLCASRPHPGSGANVLTFGAGSRLTVL.

This clone appeared a few times. The rearrangement links TRBV2 to TRBJ1-6; 8 nucleotides line up with TRBD1. V lost 7 bases and J lost 7; bases outside the gene matches: 12. Germline CDR1 is SNHLY and CDR2 is FYNNEI. The CDR3 runs 16 residues. CDR3 DNA: TGTGCCAGCACCATAGACAGGGGCGCCCCAAATTCACCCCTCCACTTT. This gives the protein CASTIDRGAPNSPLHF.

The V gene is TRBV12-3 or TRBV12-4, the J gene TRBJ1-2; D is undetermined. The germline V and J ends were trimmed by 5 bases and 8 bases, with 9 bases remaining between them. The CDR3 loop spans 11 amino acids. The CDR3: CASSPADGYTF. The CDR3 coding sequence is TGTGCCAGCAGTCCCGCTGACGGCTACACCTTC.

This chain connects TRBV10-3 to TRBJ1-1, with unresolved D. CDR3 length equals 11 residues. Germline V gives CDR1 ENHRY, CDR2 SYGVKD. V was shortened by 0 bases and J by 10 bases, with 6 bases between the two germline ends. In nucleotides, the CDR3 is TGTGCCATCAGTGAGTCTCTTGCAGCTTTCTTT. Residues: CAISESLAAFF.

The chain carries TRBV18 and TRBJ2-7; no definite D call. The V and J ends lost 3 bases and 3 bases respectively, with 15 bases between them. This CDR3 is built from 15 residues. Germline CDR1 is KGHSH and CDR2 is LQKENI. The CDR3, as DNA: TGTGCCAGCTCACCCCGCCGCGAGGCGGTCTACGAGCAGTACGTC. Protein product: CASSPRREAVYEQYV.

This clone was seen a handful of times. J is TRBJ1-1 and V is TRBV6-6, with D hard to call. There are 12 residues in the CDR3. The V end lost 2 bases, the J end lost 4 bases, and 5 bases lay between the germline ends. Per the germline V gene, CDR1 is MNHNY and CDR2 is SVGAGI (reference sequence). The CDR3 nucleotides are TGTGCCAGCAGTTACCGGCGCACTGAAGCTTTCTTT. Amino acids: CASSYRRTEAFF.

This chain joins TRBV29-1 and TRBJ2-1, with 9 bases fitting TRBD1. V was pared by 6 bases and J by 4 bases, with 7 bases of the junction left unmatched. The CDR3 is 14 amino acids. Germline CDR1 reads SQVTM; CDR2 reads ANQGSEA. The CDR3 bases are TGCAGCGTGACCGGGACAGGGTCGTACAATGAGCAGTTCTTC. Translating gives CSVTGTGSYNEQFF.